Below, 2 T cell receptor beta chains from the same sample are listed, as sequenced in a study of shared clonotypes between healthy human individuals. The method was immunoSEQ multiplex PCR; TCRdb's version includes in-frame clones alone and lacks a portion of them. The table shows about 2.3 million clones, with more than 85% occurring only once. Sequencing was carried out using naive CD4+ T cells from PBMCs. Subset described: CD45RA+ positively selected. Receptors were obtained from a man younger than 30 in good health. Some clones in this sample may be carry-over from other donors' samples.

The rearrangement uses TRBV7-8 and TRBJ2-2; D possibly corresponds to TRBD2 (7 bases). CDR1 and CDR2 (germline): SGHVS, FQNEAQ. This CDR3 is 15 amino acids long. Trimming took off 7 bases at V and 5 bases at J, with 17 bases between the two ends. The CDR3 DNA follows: TGTGCCAGCACGACCCGGGGGGCTGCTACCGGGGAGCTGTTTTTT. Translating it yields CASTTRGAATGELFF.

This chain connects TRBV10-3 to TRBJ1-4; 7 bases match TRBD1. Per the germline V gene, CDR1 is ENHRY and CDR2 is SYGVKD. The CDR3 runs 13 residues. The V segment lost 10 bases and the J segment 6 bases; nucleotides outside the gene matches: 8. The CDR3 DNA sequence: TGTGCCACTCAGGGGGGTAAGGATGAAAAACTGTTTTTT. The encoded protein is CATQGGKDEKLFF.